These 18 T cell receptor beta chains were all obtained from the same sample, sequenced in a study of cytomegalovirus exposure and HLA in healthy donors. PCR amplification relied on 60 Vbeta primers (plus 13 Jbeta primers). Sequencing was performed with immunoSEQ multiplex PCR; in TCRdb, only in-frame clones are kept and a portion is missing. The top ten hold less than 8.5% of the sample, which has approximately 180,000 clones, about an eighth seen once. Sequencing used PBMCs. The receptors originated from a man aged 45-65 years in good health and CMV-seropositive.

A word on this clone: In this CDR3 the conserved last residue, phenylalanine or tryptophan, is missing, so a read error is likely. This chain connects TRBV28 to TRBJ1-4, with D possibly matching TRBD1 (6 bases). The germline gives CDR1 MDHEN, CDR2 SYDVKM. The CDR3 totals 16 residues. This chain's CDR3 is CASSLEEGATNEKLFV. The CDR3 nucleotides read TGTGCAAGCAGTTTAGAGGAGGGGGCAACTAATGAAAAACTGTTTGTT.

This clone showed up just a few times. The J gene is TRBJ2-7, the V gene TRBV6-6; TRBD2 agrees at 7 bases. Trimming took 4 bases from V and 1 from J; bases not matched to a gene: 7. The CDR3 is made up of 15 amino acids. Germline CDR1 is MNHNY and CDR2 is SVGAGI (reference sequence). The CDR3 loop reads CASSSTAGSSYEQYV. The CDR3 coding sequence is TGTGCCAGCAGTTCCACAGCGGGGTCTTCCTACGAGCAGTACGTC.

The CDR3 loop reads CASSKTGEAFF. CDR3 sequence (DNA): TGTGCCAGCAGCAAAACAGGGGAAGCTTTCTTT. The chain is built from TRBV6-6 and TRBJ1-1, with a tentative D call TRBD1 (6 bases). CDR3 length: 11 amino acids. V was cut by 6 bases and J by 8 bases, with 10 bases left in between. In germline, CDR1 is MNHNY, CDR2 SVGAGI (reference sequence).

This clone appeared a few times. The rearrangement joins TRBV5-6 to TRBJ2-7; possible D gene TRBD1, 5 bases. Germline assignment: CDR1 SGHDT and CDR2 YYEEEE. The CDR3 runs to 12 residues. Trimming pared 8 bases from V and 6 bases from J, leaving 15 bases between. The CDR3 is CASSGLVGEQYV. The CDR3 region has the DNA TGTGCCAGTTCAGGGTTGGTTGGCGAGCAGTACGTC.

The chain recombines TRBV6-5 with TRBJ2-3, with 7 bases aligning to TRBD1. The ends lost 6 bases at V and 4 bases at J; junction bases unmatched: 7. Germline lookup yields CDR1 MNHEY and CDR2 SVGAGI. CDR3 size: 14 residues. The chain's CDR3 is CASRRGGLADTQYF. The CDR3 DNA reads as TGTGCCAGCAGAAGAGGGGGCTTGGCAGATACGCAGTATTTT.

In nucleotides, the CDR3 is TGTGCCAGCAGTCGGACAGCATCATATGGCTACACCTTC. Its protein is CASSRTASYGYTF. This chain links TRBV6-5 with TRBJ1-2; a weak D match, TRBD1 (6 bases). This CDR3 is built from 13 residues. Germline lookup yields CDR1 MNHEY and CDR2 SVGAGI. V lost 5 bases, J lost 5 bases, and 12 bases lay in between.

The chain has TRBV7-2 and TRBJ2-7; no reliable D call. This CDR3 has 15 amino acids. The germline CDR1 and CDR2 sequences are SGHTA and FQGNSA. Trimming took 2 bases from V and 3 from J, leaving 14 bases between them. CDR3 region: CASSLLTVTHYEQYF. The CDR3 DNA follows: TGTGCCAGCAGCTTATTAACGGTGACTCACTACGAGCAGTACTTC.

A few counts support this clone. This specimen includes other DNA sequences encoding the same CDR3. The rearrangement uses TRBV6-5 and TRBJ2-1; possible D gene TRBD2, 5 bases. This CDR3 has 16 residues. Germline-derived CDR1 and CDR2 are MNHEY and SVGAGI. The V gene lost 0 bases and the J gene lost 0 bases, with 9 bases spanning the gap. The DNA for the CDR3 is TGTGCCAGCAGTTACTCGATCGGGGTCTCCTACAATGAGCAGTTCTTC. It translates to CASSYSIGVSYNEQFF.

The V gene is TRBV9, the J gene TRBJ2-7; TRBD1 matches at 8 bases. Germline loops: CDR1 SGDLS, CDR2 YYNGEE. The CDR3 is 15 amino acids. J gave up 2 bases and V 0 bases, and 4 bases lay outside the gene matches. The CDR3 sequence is CASSVGQGRPYEQYF. As DNA, the CDR3 is TGTGCCAGCAGCGTAGGACAGGGGAGGCCCTACGAGCAGTACTTC.

This clone has a handful of counts. CDR3 coding DNA: TGCAGCGTTTACAGGGTCCAGGAGACCCAGTACTTC. This codes for CSVYRVQETQYF. This chain joins TRBV29-1 and TRBJ2-5; TRBD1 is a possible D gene (6 bases). The length of the CDR3 is 12 residues. Trimming stripped 5 bases from V and 5 bases from J, with 12 bases between. The germline CDR1 and CDR2 sequences are SQVTM and ANQGSEA.

The chain couples TRBV11-2 to TRBJ2-7, with 13 bases fitting TRBD2. Trimming removed 4 bases from V and 6 bases from J; junction bases left unmatched: 9. There are 16 residues in the CDR3. Germline values: CDR1 SGHAT, CDR2 FQNNGV. In DNA, the CDR3 is TGTGCCAGCAGCTCTACCGGGACTAGCGGGGTGCGCGAGCAGTACTTC. Its protein product is CASSSTGTSGVREQYF.

The chain carries TRBV11-2 and TRBJ1-5; D is possibly TRBD1 (6 bases). The CDR3 has 15 amino acids. Germline V gene sequence: CDR1 SGHAT, CDR2 FQNNGV. The germline V and J ends were trimmed by 3 bases and 1 base, with 10 bases remaining between them. Written as DNA, the CDR3 is TGTGCCAGCAGCTTGGGGGCCAGGAGCAATCAGCCCCAGCATTTT. The encoded protein is CASSLGARSNQPQHF.

This clone was counted a single time. This chain joins TRBV19 and TRBJ2-3, with 7 bases fitting TRBD1. Germline V gene data show CDR1 as LNHDA and CDR2 as SQIVND (reference sequence). Trimming took 5 bases from V and 2 from J; bases not matched to a gene: 4. The CDR3 length is 14 residues. Here the CDR3 reads CASSRQGLTDTQYF. CDR3 in DNA: TGTGCCAGTAGTCGACAGGGTCTCACAGATACGCAGTATTTT.

The V and J genes are TRBV10-3 and TRBJ2-6, with 12 bases matching TRBD1. The CDR3 is 20 residues long. Per germline, CDR1 ENHRY and CDR2 SYGVKD. With V trimmed by 3 bases and J by 2 bases, 11 bases remained unmatched. The CDR3 bases are TGTGCCATCAGTGAAAGATTCGGGACAGGGGGCGTTACTGGGGCCAACGTCCTGACTTTC. Amino acid sequence: CAISERFGTGGVTGANVLTF.

The chain combines TRBV7-2 with TRBJ2-2, with D maybe TRBD2 (5 bases). The ends were cut back, 5 bases at V and 7 bases at J, with 11 bases in the middle. Germline V gene data show CDR1 as SGHTA and CDR2 as FQGNSA. The CDR3 covers 13 residues. CDR3 DNA: TGTGCCAGCAGCCCCCTAGCAATCGGGGAGCTGTTTTTT. Translating it yields CASSPLAIGELFF.

This rearrangement joins TRBV30 to TRBJ2-2; D may be TRBD2 (6 bases). Trimming removed 3 bases from V and 1 base from J, with 12 bases in between. Germline V gene sequence: CDR1 GTSNPN, CDR2 SVGIG (reference sequence). This CDR3 contains 15 residues. CDR3 amino acids: CAWRSGVRNTGELFF. DNA of the CDR3: TGTGCCTGGAGGTCGGGGGTTCGGAACACCGGGGAGCTGTTTTTT.

The sample holds a few counts of this clone. V is TRBV29-1 and J is TRBJ1-3; D might be TRBD1 (5 bases). Per germline, CDR1 SQVTM and CDR2 ANQGSEA. The CDR3 loop spans 14 amino acids. Trimming removed 3 bases from V and 3 bases from J, with 12 bases in between. CDR3 in amino acids: CSVDRAGYGNTIYF. The CDR3 DNA reads as TGCAGCGTTGATCGGGCAGGGTATGGAAACACCATATATTTT. Full variable domain (outside the CDR3, taken from reference TRBV29-1 and TRBJ1-3): SAVISQKPSRDICQRGTSLTIQCQVDSQVTMMFWYRQQPGQSLTLIATANQGSEATYESGFVIDKFPISRPNLTFSTLTVSNMSPEDSSIYLCSVDRAGYGNTIYFGEGSWLTVV.

This chain connects TRBV30 to TRBJ1-6, with TRBD1 as a possible D gene (6 bases). This CDR3 is built from 16 residues. Trimming took 7 bases from V and 5 from J, leaving 21 bases between them. Germline V gene lookup returns CDR1 GTSNPN and CDR2 SVGIG (reference sequence). CDR3 sequence: CASLAGGARDNSPLHF. The CDR3 DNA follows: TGTGCCTCCCTTGCCGGGGGGGCGAGGGATAATTCACCCCTCCACTTT.